This TCR beta chain came from a study of blood T cell repertoires in COVID-19. Assignment of participants to cohorts was predicated upon participant-reported clinical history. Someone with COVID-19 had been met by exposed participants within 2 weeks before study entry. The V gene's germline CDR1 is SEHNR and CDR2 FQNEAQ (reference sequence). CDR3 length equals 14 residues. V was trimmed by 3 bases and J by 7 bases, leaving 15 bases between them. Repertoires were generated with immunoSEQ multiplex PCR, while TCRdb's copy carries only in-frame clones and drops some. Of 180,000 or so clones detected, nearly 80% appear once; the ten largest clones hold around 14%.

The TCR originated in a man between 60 and 70 years old who had been exposed to COVID-19. Sequenced material: PBMCs or T cells enriched from blood (not recorded which). The V and J genes are TRBV7-9 and TRBJ2-5; D is possibly TRBD2 (7 bases). The CDR3 nucleotides are TGTGCCAGCAGCTTCGGTCAGGGAGGGGGGACCCAGTACTTC. Translated, it gives CASSFGQGGGTQYF.